The rows below give T cell receptor beta chains drawn from one sample of a study of cytomegalovirus exposure and HLA in healthy donors. Assay: immunoSEQ multiplex PCR; the TCRdb copy retains only in-frame clones and omits some. In the table there are about 75,000 clones, just under 85% of which are singletons. Sequenced: PBMCs. The receptors here all came from a man aged 30 to 45 in good health and CMV-seronegative. CDR3s include the opening cysteine and the closing phenylalanine or tryptophan. A D gene is named only where the DNA matches it firmly. Clone size is stated in some rows and not others, as once, few, many or a class when expanded.

V gene	D gene	clone size	J gene	CDR3 protein	CDR3 DNA
TRBV7-2	TRBD1	NA	TRBJ2-1	CASSSRQGSNNEQFF	TGTGCCAGCAGCTCCCGACAGGGATCAAACAATGAGCAGTTCTTC
TRBV10-3	NA	once	TRBJ2-5	CAISEVFGETQYF	TGTGCCATCAGTGAAGTGTTCGGGGAGACCCAGTACTTC
TRBV18	NA	few	TRBJ1-1	CASSPPGQRRTEAFF	TGTGCCAGCTCACCACCGGGACAAAGGCGCACTGAAGCTTTCTTT
TRBV15	TRBD1	NA	TRBJ2-7	CATSRRWRQGANYEQYF	TGTGCCACCAGCAGGAGGTGGCGACAGGGGGCCAACTACGAGCAGTACTTC
TRBV4-2	NA	NA	TRBJ1-1	CASSQDPENTEAFF	TGTGCCAGCAGCCAAGACCCAGAGAACACTGAAGCTTTCTTT
TRBV9	NA	NA	TRBJ2-5	CASSVERRSLQETQYF	TGTGCCAGCAGCGTAGAAAGGCGGTCTCTCCAAGAGACCCAGTACTTC
TRBV5-1	NA	NA	TRBJ1-4	CASSFSQESREKLFF	TGCGCCAGCAGCTTCTCACAGGAGAGTCGTGAAAAACTGTTTTTT
TRBV7-9	NA	NA	TRBJ1-1	CASSSPGQNTEAFF	TGTGCCAGCAGCTCCCCGGGACAGAACACTGAAGCTTTCTTT
TRBV5-1	TRBD2	NA	TRBJ2-3	CASSLALAGSADTQYF	TGCGCCAGCAGCTTGGCTCTAGCGGGATCGGCAGATACGCAGTATTTT
TRBV7-6	NA	NA	TRBJ2-1	CASSPSGQRYNEQFF	TGTGCCAGCAGCCCATCCGGACAGAGATACAATGAGCAGTTCTTC
TRBV7-9	TRBD2	NA	TRBJ2-7	CASSLVGGGGYEQYF	TGTGCCAGCAGCTTAGTTGGCGGCGGGGGCTACGAGCAGTACTTC
TRBV4-3	TRBD2	NA	TRBJ2-2	CASSQEGHGGDTGELFF	TGCGCCAGCAGCCAAGAAGGCCATGGGGGGGACACCGGGGAGCTGTTTTTT
TRBV13	NA	NA	TRBJ2-1	CASSGTWDSLVDEQFF	TGTGCCAGCAGCGGCACCTGGGACTCACTTGTGGATGAGCAGTTCTTC
TRBV19	TRBD1	NA	TRBJ1-5	CASFNRGEPYQPQHF	TGTGCCAGCTTCAACAGGGGCGAGCCCTATCAGCCCCAGCATTTT
TRBV5-1	TRBD1	NA	TRBJ1-3	CASSLGTGIGNTIYF	TGCGCCAGCAGCTTGGGGACAGGGATTGGAAACACCATATATTTT